The 15 T cell receptor beta chains below come from one sample, sequenced in a study of CD8+ T cells in alopecia areata. Sample treatment: oral pan-JAK inhibitor, 5-10 mg twice daily. Extraction of RNA preceded its reverse transcription into cDNA, which served as the sequencing template. Data came from immunoSEQ multiplex PCR; TCRdb stores just in-frame clones and leaves some out. The data contain roughly 120,000 clones, approximately 59% of them singletons. The specimen comprised CD8+ T cells sorted from blood, sampled at week 4, from a patient treated with tofacitinib. The receptors derive from a human donor with alopecia areata.

This clone was picked up a small number of times. As DNA, the CDR3 is TGTGCCAGCCGTGGATACAGGGGCCGTGAAGCTTTCTTT. It translates to CASRGYRGREAFF. The V call is TRBV28, the J call TRBJ1-1, with TRBD1 identical over 7 bases. The CDR3 is 13 amino acids. Trimming cost V 8 bases and J 7 bases; bases outside gene matches: 10. The germline V gene has CDR1 MDHEN and CDR2 SYDVKM.

Here the CDR3 DNA reads TGTGCCAGCAGCTTACCGGCCTACGAGCAGTACTTC. Translating gives CASSLPAYEQYF. The rearrangement links TRBV7-9 to TRBJ2-7; D remains ambiguous. The CDR3 runs to 12 residues. The V and J ends lost 2 bases and 2 bases respectively, with 4 bases between them. Germline values: CDR1 SEHNR, CDR2 FQNEAQ (reference sequence).

The chain couples TRBV5-6 to TRBJ1-5; tentatively, D is TRBD1 (6 bases). Germline assignment: CDR1 SGHDT and CDR2 YYEEEE. Trimming took 0 bases from V and 6 from J, leaving 10 bases between them. This CDR3 comprises 14 residues. The CDR3 reads CASSLAQGTQPQHF. The CDR3 nucleotides are TGTGCCAGCAGCTTGGCGCAGGGGACTCAGCCCCAGCATTTT. The entire variable domain, with the rest obtained from reference TRBV5-6 and TRBJ1-5, is as follows: DAGVTQSPTHLIKTRGQQVTLRCSPKSGHDTVSWYQQALGQGPQFIFQYYEEEERQRGNFPDRFSGHQFPNYSSELNVNALLLGDSALYLCASSLAQGTQPQHFGDGTRLSIL.

The chain employs TRBV18 and TRBJ2-1; the D is unclear. The CDR3 consists of 14 residues. CDR1 and CDR2 (germline): KGHSH, LQKENI. Trimming shortened V by 3 bases and J by 4 bases, and 10 bases separated the two germline ends. The CDR3 DNA reads TGTGCCAGCTCACCTCTAGACTCGTACAATGAGCAGTTCTTC. Translating it yields CASSPLDSYNEQFF.

The rearrangement links TRBV29-1 to TRBJ1-1, with D hard to call. The germline CDR1 and CDR2 sequences are SQVTM and ANQGSEA. CDR3 length: 14 residues. Trimming cost V 4 bases and J 2 bases, with 14 bases left between them. DNA for the CDR3: TGCAGCGTTGTGGGAGGGATTAGAAACACTGAAGCTTTCTTT. Protein: CSVVGGIRNTEAFF. Based on the CDR3 plus reference TRBV29-1 and TRBJ1-1, the full variable domain is SAVISQKPSRDICQRGTSLTIQCQVDSQVTMMFWYRQQPGQSLTLIATANQGSEATYESGFVIDKFPISRPNLTFSTLTVSNMSPEDSSIYLCSVVGGIRNTEAFFGQGTRLTVV.

This clone was seen a handful of times. V gene TRBV5-6 combines with J gene TRBJ1-5; weak D call: TRBD1 (5 bases). Between the trimmed V and J ends, which lost 4 bases and 3 bases, there was a span of 11 bases. Germline V CDR1 and CDR2: SGHDT, YYEEEE. The CDR3 is made up of 14 amino acids. DNA of the CDR3: TGTGCCAGCAGCAGGGGTCTCCACAATCAGCCCCAGCATTTT. Protein product: CASSRGLHNQPQHF.

The CDR3 DNA reads as TGTGCCAGCAGCTTAGCGCTTGGGAACGACACAGATACGCAGTATTTT. Translated: CASSLALGNDTDTQYF. The chain employs TRBV7-2 and TRBJ2-3, with D unclear. Trimming pared 0 bases from V and 2 bases from J, leaving 12 bases between. CDR3 size: 16 residues. Germline V gene sequence: CDR1 SGHTA, CDR2 FQGNSA.

This clone was seen a few times. This chain uses TRBV30 with TRBJ2-5; 7 bases align to TRBD2. The length of the CDR3 is 14 residues. The J segment lost 5 bases and the V segment lost 2 bases, leaving 8 bases of the junction unmatched. Germline CDR1 and CDR2: GTSNPN and SVGIG (reference sequence). Written as DNA, the CDR3 is TGTGCCTGGAGTATGGGACTAACGAGGGAGACCCAGTACTTC. As protein: CAWSMGLTRETQYF.

The chain employs TRBV7-9 and TRBJ2-5; perhaps TRBD1 as D (6 bases). Trimming removed 4 bases at V and 2 bases at J, with 8 bases between. Germline V gene data show CDR1 as SEHNR and CDR2 as FQNEAQ (reference sequence). CDR3 length equals 13 residues. The CDR3 is CASSSTGQETQYF. CDR3 sequence (DNA): TGTGCCAGCAGCTCGACAGGACAAGAGACCCAGTACTTC.

The rearrangement joins TRBV15 to TRBJ2-1, with D perhaps TRBD2 (6 bases). The CDR3 is made up of 14 amino acids. CDR1 and CDR2 (germline): LNHNV, YYDKDF (reference sequence). The V end lost 2 bases, the J end lost 5 bases, and 10 bases lay between the germline ends. The CDR3 DNA sequence: TGTGCCACCAGCAGACTAGCGTCGGACAATGAGCAGTTCTTC. It yields the protein CATSRLASDNEQFF.

This clone was counted a few times. This chain links TRBV7-4 with TRBJ2-1; TRBD2 matches at 8 bases. Losses at the gene ends were 6 bases for V and 3 bases for J; bases not matched to a gene: 7. The CDR3 totals 15 residues. CDR1 and CDR2 (germline): SGHVT, SQSDAQ. The DNA of the CDR3 is TGTGCCAGCAGTTTTGGTAGCGGGGTCTACAATGAGCAGTTCTTC. Translation: CASSFGSGVYNEQFF.

This clone was detected only once. This chain links TRBV5-1 with TRBJ2-3; 11 nucleotides agree with TRBD2. Trimming took 4 bases from V and 10 from J; bases not matched to a gene: 8. This CDR3 contains 14 residues. CDR1 SGHRS and CDR2 YFSETQ come from the germline V gene. CDR3 nucleotides: TGCGCCAGCAGCCCGGCGGTAGCGGGAGGGGCGCAGTATTTT. It codes for CASSPAVAGGAQYF.

There are a few counts of this clone. V usage is TRBV27 and J usage is TRBJ1-3, with D perhaps TRBD1 (5 bases). CDR3 length: 14 amino acids. The germline CDR1 and CDR2 sequences are MNHEY and SMNVEV (reference sequence). V was cut by 4 bases and J by 4 bases, with 11 bases left in between. CDR3: CASSSGGRGNTIYF. Here the CDR3 DNA reads TGTGCCAGCAGTTCGGGGGGAAGGGGAAACACCATATATTTT.

This chain uses TRBV7-2 with TRBJ2-6; 11 nucleotides agree with TRBD2. Losses at the gene ends were 5 bases for V and 4 bases for J; bases not matched to a gene: 10. The V gene's germline CDR1 is SGHTA and CDR2 FQGNSA. CDR3 size: 18 residues. For the CDR3, the DNA is TGTGCCAGCAGCCGCGGGGCTAGCGGGGGGTTAGGGGCCAACGTCCTGACTTTC. Its protein is CASSRGASGGLGANVLTF.

This clone came up once. This chain's CDR3 is CSVEERETGELFF. The CDR3 bases are TGCAGCGTTGAAGAAAGGGAAACCGGGGAGCTGTTTTTT. V and J are TRBV29-1 and TRBJ2-2; D ambiguous. The V end lost 0 bases, the J end lost 5 bases, and 7 bases lay between the germline ends. Germline loops: CDR1 SQVTM, CDR2 ANQGSEA. The CDR3 has 13 residues.